Presented here are 19 T cell receptor beta chains from one specimen sequenced in a study of blood T cell repertoires in COVID-19 (TCRdb year 2020). The method was the immunoSEQ multiplex PCR assay. In TCRdb, the immuneACCESS table is reduced to in-frame sequences with V and J assigned. These tables do not hold every clone; where another copy was compared, an unresolved V gene accounts for under half, and the others remain unexplained. The sample has around 130,000 clones on record, approximately 81% of them singletons. 1.4% to 1.5% of the sample lies in the top ten. Sample: peripheral blood. Every receptor here comes from a man in his fifties or sixties with acute or convalescent COVID-19.

This chain connects TRBV5-4 to TRBJ2-5, with a weak D call TRBD1 (6 bases). CDR3 length: 13 amino acids. V lost 4 bases, J lost 5 bases, and 12 bases lay in between. Looked up from germline, CDR1 is SGHNT and CDR2 is YYREEE (reference sequence). The DNA for the CDR3 is TGTGCCAGCAGCCCTACAGGGATCGAGACCCAGTACTTC. It specifies CASSPTGIETQYF.

The gene calls are TRBV5-1 and TRBJ2-7; 7 bases fit TRBD2. V was clipped by 1 base and J by 5 bases; unmatched bases: 0. CDR1 SGHRS and CDR2 YFSETQ come from the germline V gene. The CDR3 is made up of 12 amino acids. The CDR3 reads CASSLSGDEQYF. The DNA for the CDR3 is TGCGCCAGCAGCTTGAGCGGGGACGAGCAGTACTTC.

The chain combines TRBV5-1 with TRBJ1-1; D unresolved. V lost 4 bases and J 0 bases, leaving 22 bases between the germline ends. The germline V gene has CDR1 SGHRS and CDR2 YFSETQ. The CDR3 contains 18 residues. The CDR3 is CASSGSGGQPNMNTEAFF. DNA for the CDR3: TGCGCCAGCAGCGGGAGCGGAGGCCAACCTAACATGAACACTGAAGCTTTCTTT.

This chain joins TRBV7-2 and TRBJ1-5; 7 bases match TRBD1. The CDR3 length is 16 residues. CDR1 is SGHTA and CDR2 is FQGNSA in the germline V gene. V lost 0 bases, J lost 5 bases, and 7 bases stayed unmatched. The CDR3 region is CASSLATGRTHQPQHF. As DNA, the CDR3 is TGTGCCAGCAGCTTAGCGACAGGGAGGACGCATCAGCCCCAGCATTTT.

The J gene is TRBJ2-1, the V gene TRBV24-1; a possible D gene is TRBD1 (5 bases). V lost 10 bases to trimming and J lost 6 bases, with 24 bases between them. Germline lookup yields CDR1 KGHDR and CDR2 SFDVKD. The CDR3 spans 16 residues. Here the CDR3 reads CATGRLGREQLNEQFF. CDR3 DNA sequence: TGTGCCACGGGCCGGCTGGGCAGGGAACAACTCAATGAGCAGTTCTTC.

This clone was seen once. The rearrangement links TRBV12-5 to TRBJ1-2, with 11 positions matching TRBD1. V dropped 5 bases and J dropped 4; count of bases not matched to a gene: 6. This CDR3 comprises 15 residues. Germline V CDR1 and CDR2: LGHNT, FRNRAP. The CDR3 DNA reads TGTGCTAGTGGTCGGACCGGGACAGGGGGCTATGGCTACACCTTC. Translation gives CASGRTGTGGYGYTF.

This chain uses TRBV19 with TRBJ1-6; 7 nucleotides agree with TRBD1. Germline loops: CDR1 LNHDA, CDR2 SQIVND (reference sequence). The length of the CDR3 is 15 residues. V shed 6 bases and J 7 bases; nucleotides not matched to a gene: 9. Here the CDR3 reads CASRGRTGSNSPLHF. The CDR3 bases are TGTGCCAGTAGGGGCAGGACAGGATCGAATTCACCCCTCCACTTT.

This chain connects TRBV24-1 to TRBJ2-2; 7 nucleotides match TRBD1. The CDR3 length is 18 residues. V shed 0 bases and J 3 bases; nucleotides not matched to a gene: 9. Germline V gene data show CDR1 as KGHDR and CDR2 as SFDVKD. The CDR3 protein is CATSDLQSDRADTGELFF. The CDR3 nucleotides are TGTGCCACCAGTGATTTGCAGTCTGACAGGGCGGACACCGGGGAGCTGTTTTTT.

The sample holds a few counts of this clone. The rearrangement joins TRBV12-3 or TRBV12-4 to TRBJ1-2, with 7 bases identical to TRBD1. The V gene end was trimmed by 5 bases and the J gene end by 3 bases; junction bases not matched to a gene: 3. There are 13 residues in the CDR3. The CDR3 DNA follows: TGTGCCAGCAGTCGACAGGGACACTATGGCTACACCTTC. Encoded protein: CASSRQGHYGYTF.

The V and J genes are TRBV11-2 and TRBJ2-5; 11 nucleotides match TRBD2. CDR3 size: 15 residues. Germline CDR1 SGHAT, CDR2 FQNNGV. V lost 5 bases and J lost 7; bases outside the gene matches: 9. CDR3 loop: CASSPGLAERGTQYF. The CDR3 nucleotides read TGTGCCAGCAGCCCGGGACTAGCGGAGAGGGGGACCCAGTACTTC.

This rearrangement joins TRBV19 to TRBJ1-2; 7 bases match TRBD1. V gave up 9 bases and J gave up 8 bases; unmatched junction bases: 9. Germline lookup yields CDR1 LNHDA and CDR2 SQIVND (reference sequence). The CDR3 is 12 amino acids. CDR3 protein: CASSFPGQGYTF. Here the CDR3 DNA reads TGTGCCAGCAGTTTTCCGGGACAGGGCTACACCTTC.

The count of this clone is one. The J gene is TRBJ2-7, the V gene TRBV6-6; TRBD2 is a possible D gene (5 bases). The V end lost 2 bases, the J end lost 3 bases, and 11 bases lay between the germline ends. Germline V lookup: CDR1 MNHNY, CDR2 SVGAGI (reference sequence). This CDR3 is 14 amino acids long. DNA of the CDR3: TGTGCCAGCAGTTACGAGGGTCTCCTCTACGAGCAGTACTTC. Translating it yields CASSYEGLLYEQYF.

This chain uses TRBV30 with TRBJ1-4; D is unresolved. This CDR3 is built from 15 residues. CDR1 GTSNPN and CDR2 SVGIG come from the germline V gene (reference sequence). The V end was cut by 2 bases, the J end by 0 bases, with 10 bases between. CDR3 in amino acids: CAWSKGGATNEKLFF. The CDR3 nucleotides are TGTGCCTGGAGTAAGGGCGGGGCAACTAATGAAAAACTGTTTTTT.

The chain links TRBV30 to TRBJ1-1; 12 positions agree with TRBD1. Germline CDR1 reads GTSNPN; CDR2 reads SVGIG (reference sequence). There are 13 residues in the CDR3. Germline trimming cut 5 bases from V and 8 bases from J; bases unmatched to any gene: 6. Here the CDR3 reads CAWAGQGAGEAFF. The DNA for the CDR3 is TGTGCCTGGGCGGGACAGGGGGCTGGGGAAGCTTTCTTT.

The V call is TRBV3-1 (or the pseudogene TRBV3-2), the J call TRBJ2-3, with 7 nucleotides matching TRBD2. The CDR3 sequence is 16 residues long. V trimming: 0 bases; J trimming: 4 bases; junction bases outside the gene matches: 7. CDR1 is LGHDT and CDR2 is YNNKEL in the germline V gene (reference sequence). The CDR3 sequence: CASSQDQRGGADTQYF. As DNA, the CDR3 is TGTGCCAGCAGCCAAGACCAGCGGGGCGGCGCAGATACGCAGTATTTT.

This rearrangement joins TRBV27 to TRBJ2-7; 9 bases are shared with TRBD2. The trim removed 8 bases at V and 3 bases at J, leaving 8 bases unmatched. Germline-derived CDR1 and CDR2 are MNHEY and SMNVEV (reference sequence). There are 14 residues in the CDR3. The CDR3 DNA is TGTGCCAGCGGGGCTAGCGGGGTTATCTACGAGCAGTACTTC. Encoded protein: CASGASGVIYEQYF.

The chain combines TRBV9 with TRBJ2-2; 13 bases match TRBD2. After removal of 3 bases from V and 5 bases from J, the junction contained 7 bases not matched to a gene. The CDR3 is 17 residues long. Germline loops: CDR1 SGDLS, CDR2 YYNGEE. The CDR3 reads CASSEGLAGLRTGELFF. In DNA, the CDR3 is TGTGCCAGCAGCGAGGGACTAGCGGGGCTGAGGACCGGGGAGCTGTTTTTT. Together with reference TRBV9 and TRBJ2-2, the CDR3 gives the full variable domain: DSGVTQTPKHLITATGQRVTLRCSPRSGDLSVYWYQQSLDQGLQFLIQYYNGEERAKGNILERFSAQQFPDLHSELNLSSLELGDSALYFCASSEGLAGLRTGELFFGEGSRLTVL.

This sequence joins TRBV3-1 (or the pseudogene TRBV3-2) and TRBJ2-2, with 9 bases that match TRBD1. In germline, CDR1 is LGHDT, CDR2 YNNKEL (reference sequence). The V and J ends lost 5 bases and 6 bases, in that order; junction bases with no gene match: 4. The CDR3 has 14 residues. The CDR3 reads CASSNDRGAGELFF. Here the CDR3 DNA reads TGTGCCAGCAGCAATGACAGGGGGGCCGGGGAGCTGTTTTTT.

This sequence joins TRBV19 and TRBJ2-2; 8 nucleotides match TRBD1. CDR3 length equals 15 residues. Unmatched junction bases numbered 3, after V lost 6 bases and J lost 0 bases. Germline assignment: CDR1 LNHDA and CDR2 SQIVND (reference sequence). The CDR3 reads CASSETGANTGELFF. CDR3 sequence (DNA): TGTGCCAGTAGCGAGACAGGGGCGAACACCGGGGAGCTGTTTTTT.